In this sample, the clone carrying this TCR beta chain turned up a few times. The target antigen is unknown. This sample is part of a study of post-analysis software for immune sequencing data. Whole-study findings and limits: Strong co-clustering by F measure was evident for samples that had been prepared in the same batch. Controls had lower frequencies than patients of roughly five TRBV segments, which included TRBV5-6, TRBV5-1 and TRBV20-1.

Tagging with unique molecular identifiers was a feature of the TCR beta cDNA libraries. One entry per CDR3 protein results from TCRdb running MiXCR on the PCR reads. The data show roughly 870,000 distinct CDR3 sequences, with around 53% seen just once and approximately 4.5% held by the top ten. Trimming shortened V by 0 bases and J by 2 bases, and 13 bases separated the two germline ends. The CDR3 loop spans 16 amino acids. This chain connects TRBV12-3 or TRBV12-4 to TRBJ2-5; D is ambiguous. The clonotype originates from a girl aged 10 to 17 with multiple sclerosis. Sequencing was performed on blood. CDR3 residues: CASSLALGPGQETQYF. DNA of the CDR3: TGTGCCAGCAGTTTAGCGCTGGGTCCCGGTCAAGAGACCCAGTACTTC.